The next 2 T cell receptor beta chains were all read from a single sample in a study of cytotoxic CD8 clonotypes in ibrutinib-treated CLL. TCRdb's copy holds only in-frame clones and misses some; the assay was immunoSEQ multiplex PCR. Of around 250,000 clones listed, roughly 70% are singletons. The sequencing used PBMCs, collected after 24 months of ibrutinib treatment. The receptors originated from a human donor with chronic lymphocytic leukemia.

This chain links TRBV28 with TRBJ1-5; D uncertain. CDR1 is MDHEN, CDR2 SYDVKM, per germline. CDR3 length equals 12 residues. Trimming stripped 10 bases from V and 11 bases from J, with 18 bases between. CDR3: CAITRTFQSQHF. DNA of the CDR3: TGTGCCATCACCCGAACGTTCCAGTCCCAGCATTTT.

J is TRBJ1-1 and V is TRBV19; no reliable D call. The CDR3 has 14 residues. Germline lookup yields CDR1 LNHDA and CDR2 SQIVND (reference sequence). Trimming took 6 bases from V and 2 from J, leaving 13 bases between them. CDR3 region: CASRNLWGNTEAFF. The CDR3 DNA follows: TGTGCCAGTAGGAATCTATGGGGTAACACTGAAGCTTTCTTT.